The sequence of this TCR beta chain was determined in a study of CXCR3-negative and CXCR3-positive naive CD8 T cells. CDR1 is SQVTM and CDR2 is ANQGSEA in the germline V gene. The CDR3 runs 13 residues. Regarding the study as a whole: Naive subsets had comparable surface CD5; TCR strength was inferred from TRB CDR3 properties. Naive CXCR3-positive and CXCR3-negative cells shared similar TRBV-TRBJ usage, unlike memory cells.

CD45RO-CCR7+CD27+CD95- defined naive CD8+ T cells. Through 5' RACE with UMI labels, the TRB cDNA libraries were prepared. TCRdb reworked the 5' RACE reads into one entry per CDR3 protein, no DNA. The sample includes 100,000 to 150,000 distinct CDR3 sequences. On this clonotype: What it binds is not known.

The TCR originated in a human donor in good health. Some clones in this sample may be carry-over from other donors' samples. Sequenced material: naive CXCR3- CD8+ T cells from blood. Subset in this sample: CD45RO-CCR7+CD27+CD95- naive CD8+ T cells lacking CXCR3 (TNR3-). V usage is TRBV29-1 and J usage is TRBJ2-1. The chain's CDR3 is CSVKGSSYNEQFF.